The 5 T cell receptor beta chains below all came from one sample that was sequenced in a study of blood T cell repertoires in COVID-19. Method: immunoSEQ multiplex PCR; TCRdb's copy keeps in-frame clones and lacks some. The repertoire consists of about 250,000 clones, with 80% to 90% occurring once and the leading ten covering under 2%. Sequenced sample: PBMCs or T cells enriched from blood (not recorded which). The receptors stem from a man aged 40-49 years who had recovered from COVID-19.

This clone has only a few counts. Other DNA sequences within the sample encode an identical CDR3. The gene calls are TRBV4-3 and TRBJ1-1, with D maybe TRBD1 (5 bases). The CDR3 runs 14 residues. The germline gives CDR1 LGHNA, CDR2 YSLEER. Trimming cost V 0 bases and J 5 bases, with 10 bases left between them. As DNA, the CDR3 is TGCGCCAGCAGCCAAGATTGGCAGGGAACTGAAGCTTTCTTT. It yields the protein CASSQDWQGTEAFF.

The rearrangement joins TRBV13 to TRBJ1-1; 7 bases agree with TRBD1. CDR3 length: 13 amino acids. Germline CDR1 is PRHDT and CDR2 is FYEKMQ (reference sequence). V dropped 6 bases and J dropped 5; count of bases not matched to a gene: 6. The CDR3, as DNA: TGTGCCAGCAGGGGCCGACAGGGAACTGAAGCTTTCTTT. It yields the protein CASRGRQGTEAFF.

V usage is TRBV6-4 and J usage is TRBJ1-6; D is perhaps TRBD1 (5 bases). Trimming removed 6 bases at V and 7 bases at J, with 13 bases between. CDR3 size: 14 residues. The V gene's germline CDR1 is MRHNA and CDR2 SNTAGT. The CDR3 DNA is TGTGCCAGCAGCACGTCGGGGGGAAATTCACCCCTCCACTTT. Translated, it gives CASSTSGGNSPLHF.

The chain uses TRBV5-3 and TRBJ1-2, with 9 bases that match TRBD1. TRBV5-3 is noted as an ORF with a role that remains uncertain. The CDR3 is made up of 16 amino acids. V gave up 5 bases and J gave up 6 bases; unmatched junction bases: 14. CDR3 nucleotides: TGTGCCAGAAGGCAGAGCTATTACAGGGGGCCGAATGGCTACACCTTC. Its protein product is CARRQSYYRGPNGYTF.

The chain couples TRBV7-3 to TRBJ2-1; D may be TRBD1 (7 bases). The CDR3 runs 12 residues. Trimming left V 5 bases short and J 7 bases short, with 9 bases between. Germline values: CDR1 SGHTA, CDR2 FQGTGA. The CDR3 nucleotides read TGTGCCAGCAGCCCAGGGGGGAATGAGCAGTTCTTC. Its translation: CASSPGGNEQFF.